These T cell receptor beta chains were read from a single sample in a study of T cells in Graves' hyperthyroidism and ophthalmopathy. MiXCR, applied by TCRdb to the multiplex PCR reads, yields one record per CDR3 protein. The sample holds around 600,000 distinct CDR3 sequences, about 45% seen once. The material sequenced was peripheral blood or thyroid tissue (not recorded which). All receptors come from an adult man with Graves' disease, either hyperthyroidism or ophthalmopathy (not recorded which). CDR3s include the opening cysteine and the closing phenylalanine or tryptophan. Fields, in order: V gene, J gene, CDR3 protein.

V gene: TRBV12-3/TRBV12-4; J gene: TRBJ1-1; CDR3 protein: CASSEDRCFF
V gene: TRBV20-1; J gene: TRBJ2-7; CDR3 protein: CSSNKGLAANYEQYF
V gene: TRBV6-1; J gene: TRBJ2-5; CDR3 protein: CASSEADRGGETQYF
V gene: TRBV11-2; J gene: TRBJ2-7; CDR3 protein: CASSARDRVGEQYF
V gene: TRBV28; J gene: TRBJ1-2; CDR3 protein: CASSDSTGFPSGYTF
V gene: TRBV2; J gene: TRBJ1-2; CDR3 protein: CASREQGGYGYTF
V gene: TRBV2; J gene: TRBJ1-4; CDR3 protein: CASKITEKLFF
V gene: TRBV7-9; J gene: TRBJ1-6; CDR3 protein: CASSLGGRQGGSPLHF
V gene: TRBV25-1; J gene: TRBJ2-7; CDR3 protein: CASVEVGASYEQYF
V gene: TRBV19; J gene: TRBJ1-1; CDR3 protein: CASRQGQTEAFF
V gene: TRBV2; J gene: TRBJ1-5; CDR3 protein: CASSVDRGQGPQHF
V gene: TRBV4-2; J gene: TRBJ1-5; CDR3 protein: CASSQGWKQAGQPQHF
V gene: TRBV29-1; J gene: TRBJ2-7; CDR3 protein: CSVDGRGPYEQYF
V gene: TRBV7-8; J gene: TRBJ2-5; CDR3 protein: CASSQDLAGPQETQYF
V gene: TRBV7-2; J gene: TRBJ2-7; CDR3 protein: CASSYGGGGSYEQYF
V gene: TRBV12-3/TRBV12-4; J gene: TRBJ1-2; CDR3 protein: CASSEAPGTGRGYTF
V gene: TRBV2; J gene: TRBJ1-4; CDR3 protein: CASRHDRDYEKLFF
V gene: TRBV2; J gene: TRBJ1-4; CDR3 protein: CASSTGPATAEKLFF
V gene: TRBV5-1; J gene: TRBJ2-2; CDR3 protein: CASSLLFSNTGELFF
V gene: TRBV5-1; J gene: TRBJ1-1; CDR3 protein: CASSPGTGGVTEAFF
V gene: TRBV7-2; J gene: TRBJ2-5; CDR3 protein: CASSLVQRETQYF
V gene: TRBV25-1; J gene: TRBJ2-3; CDR3 protein: CASSDPRQGLSTDTQYF
V gene: TRBV20-1; J gene: TRBJ1-5; CDR3 protein: CSASSQASNQPQHF